Sequencing of this T cell receptor (beta chain) was carried out in a study of blood T cell repertoires in COVID-19. This CDR3 spans 18 amino acids. Trimming shortened V by 1 base and J by 0 bases, and 16 bases separated the two germline ends. Germline CDR1 LNHDA, CDR2 SQIVND (reference sequence). Original data processing: Quantification of nucleated cells was approximated via reference gene primer amplification. Produced via immunoSEQ multiplex PCR; TCRdb's table is partial and in-frame only. That table gives V, J and clone size, and the DNA gave D and trimming. The data hold under 350,000 clones, with approximately 83% observed a single time.

The source of this sequence is a human donor in a cohort sampled during active COVID-19. The V call is TRBV19, the J call TRBJ2-1; D unresolved. Sequenced: peripheral blood. CDR3 coding DNA: TGTGCCAGTAGTATAGGATATAGGAGAGCGTACTCCTACAATGAGCAGTTCTTC. Its protein product is CASSIGYRRAYSYNEQFF.